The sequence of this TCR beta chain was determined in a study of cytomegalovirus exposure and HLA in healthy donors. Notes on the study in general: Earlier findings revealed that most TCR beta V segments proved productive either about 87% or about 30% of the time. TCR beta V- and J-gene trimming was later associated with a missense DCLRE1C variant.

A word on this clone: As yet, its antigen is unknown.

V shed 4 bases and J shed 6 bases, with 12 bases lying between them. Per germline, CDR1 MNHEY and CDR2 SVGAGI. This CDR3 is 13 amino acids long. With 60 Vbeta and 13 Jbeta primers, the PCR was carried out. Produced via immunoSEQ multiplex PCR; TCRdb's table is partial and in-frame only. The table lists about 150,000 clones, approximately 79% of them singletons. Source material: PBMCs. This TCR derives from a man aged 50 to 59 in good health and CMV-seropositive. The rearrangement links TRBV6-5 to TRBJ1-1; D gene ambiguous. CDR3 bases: TGTGCCAGCAGTTCGCGGGTTAGGGCTGAAGCTTTCTTT. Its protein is CASSSRVRAEAFF.